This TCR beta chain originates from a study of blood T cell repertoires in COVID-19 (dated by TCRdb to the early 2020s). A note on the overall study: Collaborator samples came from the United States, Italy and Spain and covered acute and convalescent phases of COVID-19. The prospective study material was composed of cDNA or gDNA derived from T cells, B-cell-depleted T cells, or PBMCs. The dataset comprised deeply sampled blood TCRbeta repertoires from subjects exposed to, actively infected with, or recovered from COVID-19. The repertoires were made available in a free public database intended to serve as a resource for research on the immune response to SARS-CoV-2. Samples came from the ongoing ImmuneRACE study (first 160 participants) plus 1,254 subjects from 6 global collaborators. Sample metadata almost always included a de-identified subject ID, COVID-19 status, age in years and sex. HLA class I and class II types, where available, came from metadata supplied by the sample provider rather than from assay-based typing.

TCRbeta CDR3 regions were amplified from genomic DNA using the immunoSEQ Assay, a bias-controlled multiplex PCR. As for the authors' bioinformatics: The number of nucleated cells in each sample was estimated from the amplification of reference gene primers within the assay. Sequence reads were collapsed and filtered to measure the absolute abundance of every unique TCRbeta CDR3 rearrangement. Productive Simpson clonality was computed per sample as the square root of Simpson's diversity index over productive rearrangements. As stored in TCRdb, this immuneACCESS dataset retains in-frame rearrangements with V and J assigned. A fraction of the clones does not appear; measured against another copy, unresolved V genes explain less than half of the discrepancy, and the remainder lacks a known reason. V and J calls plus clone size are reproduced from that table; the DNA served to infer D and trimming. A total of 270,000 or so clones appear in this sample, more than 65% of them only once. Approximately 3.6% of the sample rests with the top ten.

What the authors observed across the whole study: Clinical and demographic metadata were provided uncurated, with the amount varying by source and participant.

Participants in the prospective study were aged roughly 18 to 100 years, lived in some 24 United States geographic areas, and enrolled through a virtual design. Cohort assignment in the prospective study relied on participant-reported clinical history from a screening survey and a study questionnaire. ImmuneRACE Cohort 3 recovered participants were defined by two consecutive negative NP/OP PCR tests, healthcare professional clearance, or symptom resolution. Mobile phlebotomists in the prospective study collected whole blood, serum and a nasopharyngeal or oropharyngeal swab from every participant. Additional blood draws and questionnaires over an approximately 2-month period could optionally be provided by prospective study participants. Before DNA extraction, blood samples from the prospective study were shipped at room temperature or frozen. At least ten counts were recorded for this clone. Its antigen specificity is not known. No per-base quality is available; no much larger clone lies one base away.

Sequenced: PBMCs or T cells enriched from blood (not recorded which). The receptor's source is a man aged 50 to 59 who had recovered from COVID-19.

The nucleotide sequence is TGTGCCAGCAGCATTGGCAGGGGGACCTACGAGCAGTACTTC. Its protein is CASSIGRGTYEQYF. The chain employs TRBV21-1 and TRBJ2-7; the table names TRBD1, a call not compared with the DNA. TRBV21-1 is reported as a pseudogene. Taken from cysteine to phenylalanine, the CDR3 has 14 residues. Kept here is only the CDR3 DNA, which spans 42 bases and is read in frame from base 1.